Listed here are 27 T cell receptor beta chains from one sample, sequenced in a study of T cells in Graves' hyperthyroidism and ophthalmopathy. Researchers amplified the TCR beta CDR3 regions from RNA transcripts. In the first-round RT-PCR of the TCR CDR3, the HTBI primer set was used. In TCRdb, the multiplex PCR reads were re-called with MiXCR into one record per CDR3 protein. In the table there are 300,000 to 400,000 distinct CDR3 sequences, roughly 18% of which are singletons. Sequenced material: blood. Receptor source: a woman between 50 and 59 years old with Graves' hyperthyroidism.

The gene calls are TRBV25-1 and TRBJ1-2; D not resolved. This CDR3 has 17 residues. Germline CDR1 and CDR2: MGHDK and SYGVNS. Trimming removed 2 bases from V and 3 bases from J, with 19 bases in between. The CDR3 nucleotides read TGTGCCAGCAGTGAAATGTTGCCGGGAGCCGGTCACTATGGCTACACCTTC. Its translation: CASSEMLPGAGHYGYTF.

As to this clonotype: The junction departs from the called germline gene at one end, perhaps through a read error. The chain has TRBV5-1 and TRBJ2-2; perhaps TRBD1 as D (5 bases). Germline CDR1 reads SGHRS; CDR2 reads YFSETQ. The CDR3 totals 13 residues. CDR3 amino acids: CASWAGRTGELFF. CDR3 in DNA: TGTGCCAGCTGGGCAGGGCGCACCGGGGAGCTGTTTTTT.

This clonotype was observed at least ten times. V and J are TRBV28 and TRBJ2-7; D gene uncertain. This CDR3 is built from 14 residues. The germline gives CDR1 MDHEN, CDR2 SYDVKM. Trimming removed 2 bases at V and 0 bases at J, with 8 bases between. In DNA, the CDR3 is TGTGCCAGCAGTTTACTTGGCCCCTCCTACGAGCAGTACTTC. It is translated as CASSLLGPSYEQYF.

This clonotype was recorded at least ten times. The chain uses TRBV5-1 and TRBJ2-1; tentatively, D is TRBD1 or TRBD2 (5 bases each). The V end was cut by 2 bases, the J end by 9 bases, with 15 bases between. The V gene's germline CDR1 is SGHRS and CDR2 YFSETQ. The CDR3 contains 14 residues. CDR3 in DNA: TGCGCCAGCAGCTTCCTCCGGGGCCTAGGTGAGCAGTTCTTC. It yields the protein CASSFLRGLGEQFF.

CDR3 region: CASSLWTSGYTGELFF. CDR3 DNA sequence: TGTGCCAGCAGTTTATGGACTAGCGGGTACACCGGGGAGCTGTTTTTT. The chain has TRBV27 and TRBJ2-2; TRBD2 aligns across 11 bases. CDR3 length: 16 amino acids. V was pared by 1 base and J by 3 bases, with 1 base of the junction left unmatched. Per germline, CDR1 MNHEY and CDR2 SMNVEV (reference sequence).

The gene calls are TRBV6-1 and TRBJ1-4, with no clear D. The CDR3 is 15 residues long. V was trimmed by 6 bases and J by 3 bases, leaving 14 bases between them. Per germline, CDR1 MNHNS and CDR2 SASEGT. The DNA of the CDR3 is TGTGCCAGCAGCCTACAACGCGGACCTAATGAAAAACTGTTTTTT. Encoded protein: CASSLQRGPNEKLFF.

The V gene is TRBV7-6, the J gene TRBJ2-1; 10 bases fit TRBD2. CDR1 SGHVS and CDR2 FNYEAQ come from the germline V gene. Trimming took 4 bases from V and 7 from J; bases not matched to a gene: 7. The CDR3 has 15 residues. The CDR3 DNA is TGTGCCAGCAGCTATGGACCAGCGGGGGGGAATGAGCAGTTCTTC. Its protein product is CASSYGPAGGNEQFF.

This chain connects TRBV30 to TRBJ2-5, with 9 bases fitting TRBD2. This CDR3 is built from 13 residues. V was pared by 4 bases and J by 2 bases, with 2 bases of the junction left unmatched. Per the germline V gene, CDR1 is GTSNPN and CDR2 is SVGIG (reference sequence). Written as DNA, the CDR3 is TGTGCCTGGAATCTAGCGGGGCAAGAGACCCAGTACTTC. Its translation is CAWNLAGQETQYF.

This chain connects TRBV7-9 to TRBJ2-3; D is unclear. The CDR3 covers 15 residues. V was pared by 5 bases and J by 10 bases, with 22 bases between. Germline V gives CDR1 SEHNR, CDR2 FQNEAQ (reference sequence). The CDR3 sequence: CASSPEGKHIGSQYF. In DNA, the CDR3 is TGTGCCAGCAGCCCCGAAGGGAAGCACATAGGGTCGCAGTATTTT.

At least ten counts were recorded for this clonotype. J is TRBJ2-5 and V is TRBV11-3; TRBD2 matches at 7 bases. Germline V gene data show CDR1 as SGHNT and CDR2 as YENEEA. V was clipped by 0 bases and J by 0 bases; unmatched bases: 10. The CDR3 contains 18 residues. The CDR3, as DNA: TGTGCCAGCAGCTTAGATGCCTTCTGGCGGGGGTACCAAGAGACCCAGTACTTC. This codes for CASSLDAFWRGYQETQYF.

Points on this clonotype: A read error may explain this, as a much larger clone is one base away. The rearrangement joins TRBV9 to TRBJ2-1; D unresolved. The germline V gene encodes CDR1 SGDLS and CDR2 YYNGEE. The CDR3 contains 13 residues. V was trimmed by 4 bases and J by 2 bases, leaving 7 bases between them. CDR3 nucleotide sequence: TGTGCCAGCAGCTACCGGACCTACAATGAGCAGTTCTTC. Protein product: CASSYRTYNEQFF.

The CDR3 DNA reads TGTGCCAGCAGTTTAGCGGAGGCTGAAACTAGCACAGATACGCAGTATTTT. Its translation is CASSLAEAETSTDTQYF. The chain couples TRBV12-3 or TRBV12-4 to TRBJ2-3, with D possibly TRBD2 on 5 matching bases. Trimming shortened V by 0 bases and J by 0 bases, and 13 bases separated the two germline ends. The CDR3 length is 17 residues.

V and J are TRBV7-3 and TRBJ2-1; the match to TRBD2 covers 11 bases. Losses at the gene ends were 2 bases for V and 7 bases for J; bases not matched to a gene: 4. Germline lookup yields CDR1 SGHTA and CDR2 FQGTGA. The length of the CDR3 is 15 residues. The CDR3 here is CASSLSTSGENEQFF. The CDR3 DNA reads TGTGCCAGCAGCTTATCGACTAGCGGGGAGAATGAGCAGTTCTTC.

This sequence joins TRBV20-1 and TRBJ1-5; D is perhaps TRBD1 (5 bases). Per the germline V gene, CDR1 is DFQATT and CDR2 is SNEGSKA (reference sequence). The CDR3 has 14 residues. V shed 3 bases and J shed 7 bases, with 16 bases lying between them. Here the CDR3 DNA reads TGCAGTGCTAGCGGTCGGCAGGGCGAACAGCCCCAGCATTTT. This translates into CSASGRQGEQPQHF.

This clonotype was detected ten times or more. The rearrangement joins TRBV30 to TRBJ1-1; a possible D gene is TRBD1 (6 bases). V was clipped by 3 bases and J by 4 bases, with 18 bases between them. The CDR3 runs 15 residues. The germline V gene encodes CDR1 GTSNPN and CDR2 SVGIG (reference sequence). CDR3 coding DNA: TGTGCCTGGAGCCCCGGGTGGGGGCGAAGCACTGAAGCTTTCTTT. This codes for CAWSPGWGRSTEAFF.

This chain links TRBV19 with TRBJ1-2; D perhaps matches TRBD1 (6 bases). In germline, CDR1 is LNHDA, CDR2 SQIVND (reference sequence). This CDR3 spans 12 amino acids. V was shortened by 7 bases and J by 8 bases, with 14 bases between the two germline ends. The CDR3 loop is CASTAGQPGYTF. In nucleotides, the CDR3 is TGTGCCAGTACCGCCGGACAGCCGGGCTACACCTTC. Filled out from reference TRBV19 and TRBJ1-2, the complete variable domain reads DGGITQSPKYLFRKEGQNVTLSCEQNLNHDAMYWYRQDPGQGLRLIYYSQIVNDFQKGDIAEGYSVSREKKESFPLTVTSAQKNPTAFYLCASTAGQPGYTFGSGTRLTVV.

This clonotype was seen many times. The chain recombines TRBV7-8 with TRBJ2-7; 8 bases fit TRBD1. Germline V CDR1 and CDR2: SGHVS, FQNEAQ. V shed 5 bases and J 7 bases; nucleotides not matched to a gene: 16. The CDR3 covers 16 residues. CDR3 amino acids: CASSLLPGQEASEQYV. For the CDR3, the DNA is TGTGCCAGCAGCCTCCTTCCGGGACAGGAGGCTTCGGAGCAGTACGTC.

This chain links TRBV5-5 with TRBJ2-7, with 7 bases fitting TRBD1. Germline loops: CDR1 SGHKS, CDR2 YYEKEE (reference sequence). This CDR3 has 14 amino acids. V lost 4 bases and J lost 3; bases outside the gene matches: 7. CDR3 residues: CASSPRQGVYEQYF. CDR3 nucleotide sequence: TGTGCCAGCAGCCCCCGGCAGGGGGTCTACGAGCAGTACTTC.

In its sample, this clonotype was seen a few times. This chain links TRBV20-1 with TRBJ2-1; D may match TRBD1 or TRBD2 (5 bases each). The CDR3 loop spans 13 amino acids. With 3 bases removed from V and 8 bases from J, the gap between germline ends came to 14 bases. From germline, CDR1 is DFQATT and CDR2 SNEGSKA (reference sequence). The CDR3 protein is CSASPGPADEQFF. CDR3 coding DNA: TGCAGTGCTAGCCCGGGACCGGCCGATGAGCAGTTCTTC.

The chain recombines TRBV2 with TRBJ2-5; D may be TRBD2 (6 bases). The CDR3 totals 14 residues. Trimming stripped 6 bases from V and 4 bases from J, with 15 bases between. CDR1 and CDR2 (germline): SNHLY, FYNNEI. The CDR3 region is CASRGAAGRETQYF. Here the CDR3 DNA reads TGTGCCAGCAGAGGGGCGGCGGGGAGAGAGACCCAGTACTTC.

The CDR3 region has the DNA TGTGCCAGCAGTTCTTACGGGGGCGGTTCGTCCTACGAGCAGTACTTC. It is translated as CASSSYGGGSSYEQYF. The chain is built from TRBV13 and TRBJ2-7; D might be TRBD1 or TRBD2, each matching 6 bases. Germline CDR1 PRHDT, CDR2 FYEKMQ (reference sequence). V lost 6 bases to trimming and J lost 1 base, with 19 bases between them. The CDR3 totals 16 residues.

This clonotype was counted between two and nine times. The V and J genes are TRBV6-1 and TRBJ2-2, with D perhaps matching TRBD1 (6 bases). Germline-derived CDR1 and CDR2 are MNHNS and SASEGT. This CDR3 contains 18 residues. The germline V and J ends were trimmed by 6 bases and 6 bases, with 26 bases remaining between them. The CDR3: CASRPPLGDIVVSGELFF. The CDR3 coding sequence is TGTGCCAGCAGACCTCCCCTGGGGGACATAGTGGTCTCCGGGGAGCTGTTTTTT.

There are many counts of this clonotype. The chain couples TRBV7-3 to TRBJ2-2; 7 nucleotides align to TRBD1. The CDR3 has 14 residues. The V gene end was trimmed by 5 bases and the J gene end by 6 bases; junction bases not matched to a gene: 6. Germline CDR1 and CDR2: SGHTA and FQGTGA. This CDR3 is CASSLGGQAGELFF. CDR3 DNA: TGTGCCAGCAGCCTAGGGGGCCAGGCCGGGGAGCTGTTTTTT.

Comment on this clonotype: Just one base apart from a much larger clone, this may be a read error. The chain combines TRBV6-1 with TRBJ2-1; perhaps D is TRBD1 or TRBD2 (6 bases each). CDR1 is MNHNS and CDR2 is SASEGT in the germline V gene. Trimming removed 4 bases from V and 7 bases from J, with 20 bases in between. There are 16 residues in the CDR3. CDR3 region: CASSARAGDWRNEQFF. The CDR3 coding sequence is TGTGCCAGCAGTGCAAGGGCAGGGGACTGGCGAAATGAGCAGTTCTTC.

The chain carries TRBV6-1 and TRBJ1-1, with D perhaps TRBD1 (6 bases). The CDR3 has 16 amino acids. Germline assignment: CDR1 MNHNS and CDR2 SASEGT. V dropped 3 bases and J dropped 1 base, with 15 bases sitting between them. For the CDR3, the DNA is TGTGCCAGCAGTGACAACAGGGTCAGGGGGAACACTGAAGCTTTCTTT. This gives the protein CASSDNRVRGNTEAFF.

The chain recombines TRBV12-3 or TRBV12-4 with TRBJ1-2; D is unresolved. The germline V and J ends were trimmed by 5 bases and 7 bases, with 14 bases remaining between them. The length of the CDR3 is 13 residues. For the CDR3, the DNA is TGTGCCAGCAGTCCAAGGGAGGGTTCTGGCTACACCTTC. The encoded protein is CASSPREGSGYTF.

This clonotype was counted many times. The chain combines TRBV3-1 with TRBJ2-1, with a weak D call TRBD2 (5 bases). The V gene's germline CDR1 is LGHDT and CDR2 YNNKEL (reference sequence). The CDR3 covers 11 residues. Trimming stripped 1 base from V and 10 bases from J, with 5 bases between. The DNA of the CDR3 is TGTGCCAGCAGCCAAGGGAGGGAGCAGTTCTTC. Its translation: CASSQGREQFF.